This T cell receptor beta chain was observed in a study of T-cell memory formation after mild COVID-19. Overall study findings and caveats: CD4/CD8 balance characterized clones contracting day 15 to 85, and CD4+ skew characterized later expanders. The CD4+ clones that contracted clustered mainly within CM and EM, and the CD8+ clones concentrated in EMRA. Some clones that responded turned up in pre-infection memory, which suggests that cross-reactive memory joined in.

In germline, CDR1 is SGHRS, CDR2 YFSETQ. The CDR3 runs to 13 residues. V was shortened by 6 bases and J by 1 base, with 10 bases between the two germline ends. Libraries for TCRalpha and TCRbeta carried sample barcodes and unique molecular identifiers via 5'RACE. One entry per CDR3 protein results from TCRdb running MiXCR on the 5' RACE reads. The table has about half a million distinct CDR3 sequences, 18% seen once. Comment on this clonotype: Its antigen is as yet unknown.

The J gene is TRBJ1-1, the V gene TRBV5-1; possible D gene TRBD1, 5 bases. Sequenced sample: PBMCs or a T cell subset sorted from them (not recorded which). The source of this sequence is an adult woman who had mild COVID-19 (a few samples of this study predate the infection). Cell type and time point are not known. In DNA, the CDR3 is TGCGCCAGCAAGCCTACAGGGAACACTGAAGCTTTCTTT. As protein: CASKPTGNTEAFF.